This T cell receptor beta chain was profiled in a study of vaccination effects on CD4 cells after COVID-19 (dated by TCRdb to the early 2020s). Regarding the study in general: Two doses of either the BNT162b2 or the mRNA-1273 mRNA SARS-CoV-2 vaccine were administered to participants. In both COVID-19 convalescent patients and infection-naive vaccine recipients, the study compared SARS-CoV-2 spike-specific CD4+ TCR repertoires from before mRNA vaccination with those from after it. The full study included around nine COVID-19 convalescent patients and several SARS-CoV-2-naive healthy vaccine recipients. Cultures from other donors in the study were sequenced using the Oncomine TCR Beta short-read assay on an Illumina iSeq 100. The research as a whole found: The study was limited by a small number of convalescent patients, and early post-infection timepoints were lacking. Both infection-induced and vaccine-induced clones contracted markedly at late post-vaccination timepoints, which is consistent with waning T cell responses. Among healthy vaccine recipients, nearly all vaccine-induced clones were SARS-CoV-2 mono-reactive, and just 1 of 255 was cross-reactive with common cold coronaviruses.

A word on this clone: Its cognate antigen has yet to be identified. No quality values exist for individual bases; no much larger clone is one base distant.

The library relied on the immunoSEQ multiplex PCR assay. DNA from the CD4+ T cells that had been cultured and isolated underwent TCR beta CDR3 sequencing. As for how the authors treated the data: Non-productive TCR sequences were discarded, and reads were trimmed to the CDR3 region, with only CDR3s of 7 or more amino acids retained. The MANAFEST web app was used to identify antigen-specific clonotypes by comparing expansion in peptide wells with expansion in reference cultures. For clones to be considered positive, expansion at FDR<0.05 versus reference and all other wells, an odds ratio above 5, and a frequency above 0.1% in two replicate wells were required. Cross-reactive clonotypes were defined as significantly expanded in SARS-CoV-2 spike wells and in at least one common cold coronavirus spike condition. CDR3 similarity was assessed by Levenshtein distance using the stringdist R package, and unrooted trees were constructed with ape in R 3.6.1. The table was pulled from immuneACCESS by TCRdb, which kept in-frame rearrangements only. Such tables lose some clones; where checked, under half of the loss comes from unresolved V genes, and the rest has no known cause. The V and J calls and clone size were taken over from that table, and D and trimming were inferred from the DNA. Counted in this sample were fewer than 65,000 clones; around three quarters of them appeared once. The top ten clones comprise around 3.8% of the sample.

In the ViraFEST assay, PBMC were stimulated with viral peptide pools, and antigen-specific CD4+ T cell clonotypes were then identified by expansion using TCR sequencing. After more than nine days of culture, CD4+ T cells were isolated with the EasySep CD4+ T cell isolation kit. Healthy vaccine recipients had no prior SARS-CoV-2 infection, confirmed by negative nucleocapsid antibodies before and after vaccination. Approximately 2 million PBMC per well were cultured with 9 to 10 ug/ml peptides in IMDM containing 5% human AB serum, approximately 10 IU/ml IL-2 and gentamicin. On days 3 and 7, half of the culture medium was replaced with fresh IL-2-containing medium. Each peptide stimulation condition was cultured in triplicate wells unless otherwise noted. Using Ficoll-Paque Plus gradient centrifugation, PBMC were separated from whole blood and then either used fresh or cryopreserved at -140C. The spike proteins of SARS-CoV-2 and of the common cold coronaviruses HCoV-NL63, HCoV-OC43 and HCoV-229E were spanned by overlapping peptide pools. Genomic DNA was extracted from cultured CD4+ T cells with the QIAamp micro DNA kit.

The germline V gene (reference sequence) supplies CDR1 LNHDA and CDR2 SQIVND. From its cysteine to its phenylalanine, the CDR3 spans 16 amino acids. The kept DNA is CDR3 alone, 48 bases in frame from the first base. Trimming at the junction amounts to 5 bases on V and 4 bases on J, and the germline ends lie 20 bases apart. The sample was CD4+ T cells from PBMCs cultured with HCoV-OC43 spike peptides, taken before COVID-19 vaccination. Interpreted using the paper, the cell subset or site label stands for: HCoV-OC43 spike overlapping peptide pool stimulation. This chain is built from TRBV19 and TRBJ1-1; the D gene remains uncertain. The sequence was collected from a human donor who received a COVID-19 vaccine. The DNA reads as follows: TGTGCCAGTAGTTCGTGGGGTAGTCCGCGCGGCACTGAAGCTTTCTTT. Its translation is CASSSWGSPRGTEAFF.